This entry is about one T cell receptor beta chain. This entry comes from a study of blood T cell repertoires in COVID-19. The assay was immunoSEQ multiplex PCR, and TCRdb's table has in-frame clones only and misses some. The profile shows approximately 250,000 clones, 83% of them singletons. The sequenced material came from peripheral blood. The receptor was isolated from a woman aged 45-65 years with acute or convalescent COVID-19.

CDR3 amino acids: CASRYALAGGEQFF. DNA for the CDR3: TGTGCCAGCAGATACGCACTAGCAGGGGGTGAGCAGTTCTTC. The rearrangement uses TRBV7-2 and TRBJ2-1, with D perhaps TRBD1 (7 bases). Germline V gene sequence: CDR1 SGHTA, CDR2 FQGNSA. The CDR3 totals 14 residues. Deletions cut 6 bases from V and 9 bases from J, with 18 bases between.